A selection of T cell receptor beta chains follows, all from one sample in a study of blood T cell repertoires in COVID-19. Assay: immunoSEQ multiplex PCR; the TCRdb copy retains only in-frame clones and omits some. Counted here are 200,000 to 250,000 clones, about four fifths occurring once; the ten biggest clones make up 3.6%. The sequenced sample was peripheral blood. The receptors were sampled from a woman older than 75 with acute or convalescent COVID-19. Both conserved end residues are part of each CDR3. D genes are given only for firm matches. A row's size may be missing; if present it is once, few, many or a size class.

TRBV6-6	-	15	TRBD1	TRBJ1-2	CASSSRQGPHYGYTF	TGTGCCAGCAGTTCAAGACAGGGGCCCCACTATGGCTACACCTTC
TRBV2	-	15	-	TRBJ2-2	CASIRDSRSPGELFF	TGTGCCAGCATTCGGGACTCCCGGTCCCCCGGGGAGCTGTTTTTT
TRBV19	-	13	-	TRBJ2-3	CASKRQGSDTQYF	TGTGCCAGTAAAAGGCAGGGGTCAGATACGCAGTATTTT
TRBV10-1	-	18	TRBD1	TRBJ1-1	CASRLVEGGLLANTEAFF	TGCGCCAGCCGATTAGTAGAAGGGGGCCTCTTGGCAAACACTGAAGCTTTCTTT
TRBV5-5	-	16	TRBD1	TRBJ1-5	CASSLITGARNQPQHF	TGTGCCAGCAGCTTGATAACAGGGGCCCGCAATCAGCCCCAGCATTTT
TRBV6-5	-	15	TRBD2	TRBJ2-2	CASSYSGGGTGELFF	TGTGCCAGCAGTTACTCGGGGGGAGGGACCGGGGAGCTGTTTTTT
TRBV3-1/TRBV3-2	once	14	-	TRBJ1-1	CASSTRDGYTEAFF	TGTGCCAGCAGCACGCGGGACGGGTACACTGAAGCTTTCTTT
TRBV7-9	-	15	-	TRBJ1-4	CASSFRDMDNEKLFF	TGTGCCAGCAGCTTCCGGGACATGGACAATGAAAAACTGTTTTTT
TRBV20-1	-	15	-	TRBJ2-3	CSASVSGDSTDTQYF	TGCAGTGCTAGTGTCTCGGGAGATAGCACAGATACGCAGTATTTT
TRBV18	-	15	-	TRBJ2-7	CASSPAGSGSYEQYF	TGTGCCAGCTCACCTGCCGGCAGCGGCTCCTACGAGCAGTACTTC
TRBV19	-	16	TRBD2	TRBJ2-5	CASSIWTSGGEETQYF	TGTGCCAGTAGTATATGGACTAGCGGGGGGGAGGAGACCCAGTACTTC
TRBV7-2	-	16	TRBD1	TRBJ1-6	CASSLGRGQGNSPLHF	TGTGCCAGCAGCTTAGGTCGGGGACAGGGTAACTCACCCCTCCACTTT
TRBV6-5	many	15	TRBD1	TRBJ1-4	CASSYDRGTNEKLFF	TGTGCCAGCAGTTACGACAGGGGTACTAATGAAAAACTGTTTTTT
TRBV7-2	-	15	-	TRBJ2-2	CASSLGTGYIGELFF	TGTGCCAGCAGCTTAGGTACAGGGTATATCGGGGAGCTGTTTTTT
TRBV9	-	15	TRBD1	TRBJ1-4	CASSVQQGEGEKLFF	TGTGCCAGCAGCGTTCAACAGGGGGAGGGTGAAAAACTGTTTTTT
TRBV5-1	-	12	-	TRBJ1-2	CASSLGGVGYTF	TGCGCCAGCAGCTTAGGGGGGGTCGGCTACACCTTC
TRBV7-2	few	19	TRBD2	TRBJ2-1	CASSSKQEVAGSSYNEQFF	TGTGCCAGCAGCTCCAAGCAGGAGGTAGCGGGGTCTTCCTACAATGAGCAGTTCTTC
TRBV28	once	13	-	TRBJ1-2	CASSTLGPYGYTF	TGTGCCAGCAGTACACTAGGCCCCTATGGCTACACCTTC
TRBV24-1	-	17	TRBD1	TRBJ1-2	CATSDPGTGGEGYGYTF	TGTGCCACCAGTGACCCCGGGACAGGGGGCGAAGGCTATGGCTACACCTTC
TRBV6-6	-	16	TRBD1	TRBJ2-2	CASSKPDRGATGELFF	TGTGCCAGCAGTAAGCCCGACAGGGGGGCAACCGGGGAGCTGTTTTTT
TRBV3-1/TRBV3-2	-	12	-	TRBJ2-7	CASSQANGGAHF	TGTGCCAGCAGCCAAGCAAATGGGGGGGCACACTTC
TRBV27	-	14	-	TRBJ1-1	CASSLQGRNTEAFF	TGTGCCAGCAGTTTGCAGGGCAGGAACACTGAAGCTTTCTTT
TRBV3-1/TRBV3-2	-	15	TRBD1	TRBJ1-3	CASSLGTGGVNTIYF	TGTGCCAGCAGCCTCGGGACAGGGGGGGTAAACACCATATATTTT
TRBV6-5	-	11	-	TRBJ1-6	CASSSYSPLHF	TGTGCCAGCAGTTCTTATTCACCCCTCCACTTT
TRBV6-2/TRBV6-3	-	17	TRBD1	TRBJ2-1	CASSSYSRDRGPNEQFF	TGTGCCAGCAGCTCGTACTCCCGGGACAGGGGACCCAATGAGCAGTTCTTC
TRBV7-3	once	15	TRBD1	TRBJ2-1	CASSLGQGTYNEQFF	TGTGCCAGCAGCCTCGGACAGGGGACCTACAATGAGCAGTTCTTC
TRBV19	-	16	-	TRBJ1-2	CASSIPAGDLNYGYTF	TGTGCCAGTAGTATTCCGGCAGGGGACCTTAACTATGGCTACACCTTC
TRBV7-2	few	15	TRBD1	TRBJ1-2	CASSLVVGQVDGYTF	TGTGCCAGCAGCTTAGTAGTTGGACAGGTTGATGGCTACACCTTC
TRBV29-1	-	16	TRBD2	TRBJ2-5	CSAPGTSGSSRETQYF	TGCAGCGCCCCCGGGACTAGCGGTTCTTCACGGGAGACCCAGTACTTC
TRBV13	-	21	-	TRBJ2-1	CASSLAGGDLPLTYSYNEQFF	TGTGCCAGCAGCTTAGCCGGGGGAGACCTACCACTTACCTACTCCTACAATGAGCAGTTCTTC
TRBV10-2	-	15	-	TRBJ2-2	CASSERQTRGGELFF	TGCGCCAGCAGTGAAAGGCAGACTCGTGGCGGGGAGCTGTTTTTT
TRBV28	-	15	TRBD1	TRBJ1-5	CASSSGGRDNQPQHF	TGTGCCAGCAGTTCAGGGGGCAGGGACAATCAGCCCCAGCATTTT
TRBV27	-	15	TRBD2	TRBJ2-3	CASSSIAGGPPGQYF	TGTGCCAGCAGTTCAATAGCGGGGGGGCCCCCCGGGCAGTATTTT
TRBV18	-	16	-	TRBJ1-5	CASSPYGGSSNQPQHF	TGTGCCAGCTCACCATATGGCGGGAGTAGCAATCAGCCCCAGCATTTT
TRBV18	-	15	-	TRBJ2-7	CASSPQGDYPYEQYF	TGTGCCAGCTCACCCCAAGGGGATTACCCCTACGAGCAGTACTTC
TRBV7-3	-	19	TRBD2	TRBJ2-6	CASSLRTRGGRVGANVLTF	TGTGCCAGCAGCTTACGGACTCGCGGGGGGCGAGTTGGGGCCAACGTCCTGACTTTC
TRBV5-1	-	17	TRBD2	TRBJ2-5	CASSLRGRGGHQETQYF	TGCGCCAGCAGCTTGCGGGGCCGGGGGGGCCACCAAGAGACCCAGTACTTC
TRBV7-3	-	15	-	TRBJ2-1	CASSFPGGGINEQFF	TGTGCCAGCAGCTTTCCCGGGGGAGGAATCAATGAGCAGTTCTTC
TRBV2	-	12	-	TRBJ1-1	CASRTGNTEAFF	TGTGCCAGCAGGACAGGGAACACTGAAGCTTTCTTT
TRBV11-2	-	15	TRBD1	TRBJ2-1	CASSLVRTGRNEQFF	TGTGCCAGCAGCTTAGTTCGGACAGGGCGCAATGAGCAGTTCTTC
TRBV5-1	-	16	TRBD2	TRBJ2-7	CASSLGLAGGYNEQYF	TGCGCCAGCAGCCTGGGTCTAGCGGGGGGATATAACGAGCAGTACTTC
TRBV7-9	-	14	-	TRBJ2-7	CASSPAKAAYEQYF	TGTGCCAGCAGCCCGGCTAAGGCGGCCTACGAGCAGTACTTC
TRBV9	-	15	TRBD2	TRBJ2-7	CASSPRERGDYEQYF	TGTGCCAGCAGCCCCCGAGAGCGGGGAGACTACGAGCAGTACTTC
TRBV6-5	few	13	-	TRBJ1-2	CASRYDRSYGYTF	TGTGCCAGCAGATACGACAGGAGCTATGGCTACACCTTC
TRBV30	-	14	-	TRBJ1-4	CAWSYGGTNEKLFF	TGTGCCTGGAGTTACGGGGGAACTAATGAAAAACTGTTTTTT
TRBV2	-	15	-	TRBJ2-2	CASSLTPAEAGELFF	TGTGCCAGCAGTCTAACCCCCGCTGAGGCCGGGGAGCTGTTTTTT
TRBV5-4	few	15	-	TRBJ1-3	CASSQDSPSGNTIYF	TGTGCCAGCAGCCAGGACAGTCCCTCTGGAAACACCATATATTTT
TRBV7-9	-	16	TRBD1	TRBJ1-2	CASSLARDRANYGYTF	TGTGCCAGCAGCTTAGCCCGAGACAGGGCCAACTATGGCTACACCTTC
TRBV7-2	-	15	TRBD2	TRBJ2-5	CASSLILAGRGTQYF	TGTGCCAGCAGCTTAATCCTAGCGGGTCGTGGGACCCAGTACTTC
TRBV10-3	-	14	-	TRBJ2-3	CAISGTGLTDTQYF	TGTGCCATCAGTGGCACGGGGTTAACAGATACGCAGTATTTT
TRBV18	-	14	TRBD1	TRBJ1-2	CASSPGTAFNGYTF	TGTGCCAGCTCACCAGGGACAGCCTTTAATGGCTACACCTTC
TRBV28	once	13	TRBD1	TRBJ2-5	CASSFRDRLIQYF	TGTGCCAGCAGTTTTCGGGACAGACTTATCCAGTACTTC
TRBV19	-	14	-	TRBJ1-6	CASSIGRSASPLHF	TGTGCCAGTAGTATCGGGAGGTCCGCTTCACCCCTCCACTTT
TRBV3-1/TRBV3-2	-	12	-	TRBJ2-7	CASSQVRYEQYF	TGTGCCAGCAGCCAAGTCAGGTACGAGCAGTACTTC
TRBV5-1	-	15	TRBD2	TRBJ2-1	CASSPPSGGANEQFF	TGCGCCAGCAGCCCGCCTAGCGGGGGGGCCAATGAGCAGTTCTTC
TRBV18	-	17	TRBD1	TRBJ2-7	CASSPLQGAEASYEQYF	TGTGCCAGCTCACCTCTACAGGGGGCTGAAGCCTCCTACGAGCAGTACTTC
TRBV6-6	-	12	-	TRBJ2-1	CASSLRNNEQFF	TGTGCCAGCAGTCTCAGGAACAATGAGCAGTTCTTC
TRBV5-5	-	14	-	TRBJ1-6	CASSFWGSGAPLHF	TGTGCCAGCAGCTTTTGGGGTTCGGGAGCACCCCTCCACTTT
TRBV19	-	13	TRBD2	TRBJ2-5	CASTTGTRETQYF	TGTGCCAGTACTACCGGGACTAGAGAGACCCAGTACTTC